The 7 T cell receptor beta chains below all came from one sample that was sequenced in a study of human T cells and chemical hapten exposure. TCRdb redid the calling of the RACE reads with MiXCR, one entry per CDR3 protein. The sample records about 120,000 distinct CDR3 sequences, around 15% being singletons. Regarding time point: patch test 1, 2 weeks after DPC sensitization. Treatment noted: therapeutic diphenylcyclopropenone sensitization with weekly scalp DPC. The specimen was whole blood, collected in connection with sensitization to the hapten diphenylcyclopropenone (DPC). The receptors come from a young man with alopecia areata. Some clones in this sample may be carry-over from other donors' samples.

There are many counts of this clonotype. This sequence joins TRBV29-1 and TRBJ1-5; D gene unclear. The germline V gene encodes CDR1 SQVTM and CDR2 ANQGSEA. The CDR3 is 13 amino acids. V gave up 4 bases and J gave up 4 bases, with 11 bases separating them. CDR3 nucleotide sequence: TGCAGCGTTGCCGTAGGGCTAAATCAGCCCCAGCATTTT. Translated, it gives CSVAVGLNQPQHF.

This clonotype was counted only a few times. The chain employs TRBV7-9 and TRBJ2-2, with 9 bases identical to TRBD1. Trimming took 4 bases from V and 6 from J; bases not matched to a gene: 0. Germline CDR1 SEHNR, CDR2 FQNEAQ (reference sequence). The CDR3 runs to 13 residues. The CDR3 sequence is CASSWDRAGELFF. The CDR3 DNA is TGTGCCAGCAGCTGGGACAGGGCCGGGGAGCTGTTTTTT.

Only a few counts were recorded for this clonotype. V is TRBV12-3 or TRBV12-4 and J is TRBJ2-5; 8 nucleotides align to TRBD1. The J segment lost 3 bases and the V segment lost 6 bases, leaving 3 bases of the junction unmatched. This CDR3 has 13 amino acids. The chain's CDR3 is CASSATGEETQYF. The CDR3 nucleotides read TGTGCCAGCAGCGCGACAGGGGAAGAGACCCAGTACTTC.

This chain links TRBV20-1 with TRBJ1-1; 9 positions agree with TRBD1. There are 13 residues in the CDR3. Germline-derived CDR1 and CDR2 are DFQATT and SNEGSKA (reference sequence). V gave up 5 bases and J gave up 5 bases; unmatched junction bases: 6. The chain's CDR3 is CSAVGQGRTEAFF. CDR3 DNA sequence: TGCAGTGCTGTGGGACAGGGAAGAACTGAAGCTTTCTTT.

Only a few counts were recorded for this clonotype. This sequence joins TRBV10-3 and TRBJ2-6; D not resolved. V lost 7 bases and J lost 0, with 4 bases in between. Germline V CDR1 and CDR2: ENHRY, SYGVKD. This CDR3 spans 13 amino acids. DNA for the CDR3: TGTGCCATCAAGGACTCTGGGGCCAACGTCCTGACTTTC. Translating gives CAIKDSGANVLTF.

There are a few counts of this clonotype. The CDR3 nucleotides read TGTGCCAGCTCACCCGCCGACAGGGGGCGGAATGAGCAGTTCTTC. The encoded protein is CASSPADRGRNEQFF. The chain has TRBV18 and TRBJ2-1; 10 positions agree with TRBD1. V shed 3 bases, J shed 7 bases, and the junction held 6 bases outside the gene matches. CDR1 is KGHSH and CDR2 is LQKENI in the germline V gene. This CDR3 has 15 amino acids.

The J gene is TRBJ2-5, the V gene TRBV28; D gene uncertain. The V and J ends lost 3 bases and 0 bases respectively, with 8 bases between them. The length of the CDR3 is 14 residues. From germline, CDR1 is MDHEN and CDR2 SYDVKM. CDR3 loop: CASSFGPNQETQYF. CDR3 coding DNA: TGTGCCAGCAGTTTTGGTCCGAACCAAGAGACCCAGTACTTC. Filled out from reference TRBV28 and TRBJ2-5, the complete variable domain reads DVKVTQSSRYLVKRTGEKVFLECVQDMDHENMFWYRQDPGLGLRLIYFSYDVKMKEKGDIPEGYSVSREKKERFSLILESASTNQTSMYLCASSFGPNQETQYFGPGTRLLVL.